This passage covers 13 T cell receptor beta chains from one sample sequenced in a study of T cells in Graves' hyperthyroidism and ophthalmopathy. Researchers took RNA transcripts and amplified the TCR beta CDR3 regions from them. TCR CDR3 underwent first-round RT-PCR with the HTBI primer set. TCRdb re-called the multiplex PCR reads with MiXCR, one entry per CDR3 protein. The sample shows approximately 600,000 distinct CDR3 sequences, around 16% of them seen only once. The sequencing sample was made of blood. All receptors derive from a woman in her 30s with Graves' hyperthyroidism.

V is TRBV15 and J is TRBJ2-7; no definite D call. V lost 5 bases and J lost 1, with 12 bases in between. The CDR3 covers 14 residues. Germline lookup yields CDR1 LNHNV and CDR2 YYDKDF (reference sequence). CDR3 nucleotide sequence: TGTGCCACCAGCCCCCGACATGCGTCCTACGAGCAGTACTTC. This gives the protein CATSPRHASYEQYF.

The table lists this clonotype with many counts. The chain employs TRBV7-9 and TRBJ2-3; possibly TRBD2 for D (6 bases). The CDR3 length is 14 residues. Trimming left V 5 bases short and J 3 bases short, with 12 bases between. Germline CDR1 SEHNR, CDR2 FQNEAQ (reference sequence). The CDR3 protein is CASSLSAGTDTQYF. The CDR3 DNA is TGTGCCAGCAGCCTAAGCGCGGGAACAGATACGCAGTATTTT.

The chain joins TRBV27 to TRBJ2-2, with D perhaps matching TRBD2 (6 bases). CDR1 is MNHEY, CDR2 SMNVEV, per germline (reference sequence). V lost 5 bases, J lost 3 bases, and 16 bases lay in between. The CDR3 contains 16 residues. CDR3 coding DNA: TGTGCCAGCAGTCCTATTTCCGGCGGGGACACCGGGGAGCTGTTTTTT. It is translated as CASSPISGGDTGELFF.

This clonotype was counted ten times or more. The chain couples TRBV19 to TRBJ1-1; TRBD1 aligns across 9 bases. Germline loops: CDR1 LNHDA, CDR2 SQIVND (reference sequence). This CDR3 spans 15 amino acids. V was pared by 6 bases and J by 6 bases, with 11 bases of the junction left unmatched. The CDR3 loop reads CASRITGTGMAEAFF. CDR3 sequence (DNA): TGTGCCAGTAGGATAACCGGGACAGGGATGGCTGAAGCTTTCTTT. The full variable domain, its missing parts supplied by reference TRBV19 and TRBJ1-1, is DGGITQSPKYLFRKEGQNVTLSCEQNLNHDAMYWYRQDPGQGLRLIYYSQIVNDFQKGDIAEGYSVSREKKESFPLTVTSAQKNPTAFYLCASRITGTGMAEAFFGQGTRLTVV.

The V call is TRBV6-1, the J call TRBJ2-1; TRBD2 matches at 10 bases. There are 16 residues in the CDR3. V trimming: 5 bases; J trimming: 6 bases; junction bases outside the gene matches: 10. Germline lookup yields CDR1 MNHNS and CDR2 SASEGT. The CDR3 is CASSQEAGGTGNEQFF. CDR3 DNA: TGTGCCAGCAGTCAAGAAGCGGGAGGGACGGGCAATGAGCAGTTCTTC.

The table lists this clonotype with many counts. The DNA for the CDR3 is TGCGCCAGCACCGGAGACGGACGGATGAACACTGAAGCTTTCTTT. Translating gives CASTGDGRMNTEAFF. V usage is TRBV5-1 and J usage is TRBJ1-1; D is undetermined. V lost 6 bases, J lost 0 bases, and 15 bases lay in between. Germline CDR1 SGHRS, CDR2 YFSETQ. CDR3 length equals 15 residues.

The chain carries TRBV5-6 and TRBJ2-7; D might be TRBD2 (5 bases). Germline CDR1 SGHDT, CDR2 YYEEEE. The CDR3 sequence is 13 residues long. V lost 5 bases and J 1 base, leaving 10 bases between the germline ends. The CDR3 protein is CASRKRESYEQYF. CDR3 bases: TGTGCCAGCAGGAAGAGGGAGTCCTACGAGCAGTACTTC.

V gene TRBV6-1 combines with J gene TRBJ1-3, with TRBD1 matching 7 bases. Looked up from germline, CDR1 is MNHNS and CDR2 is SASEGT. The CDR3 totals 16 residues. The junction had 9 bases not matched to a gene; V was cut back by 5 bases and J by 2 bases. CDR3 coding DNA: TGTGCCAGCAGTCGGACGGGACAGCTGCCTGGAAACACCATATATTTT. Protein: CASSRTGQLPGNTIYF.

This clonotype turned up a few times. This chain links TRBV28 with TRBJ2-2; TRBD2 agrees at 10 bases. V trimming: 6 bases; J trimming: 5 bases; junction bases outside the gene matches: 12. In germline, CDR1 is MDHEN, CDR2 SYDVKM. This CDR3 is 17 amino acids long. Written as DNA, the CDR3 is TGTGCCAGCAGCCCTAGTTTAGCGGGAGGTGGTACCGGGGAGCTGTTTTTT. Residues: CASSPSLAGGGTGELFF.

CDR3 amino acids: CSARDAGGPTDTQYF. The CDR3 bases are TGCAGTGCTAGAGATGCGGGAGGGCCCACAGATACGCAGTATTTT. V gene TRBV20-1 combines with J gene TRBJ2-3; 9 bases align to TRBD2. The CDR3 is made up of 15 amino acids. Germline lookup yields CDR1 DFQATT and CDR2 SNEGSKA (reference sequence). Trimming took 0 bases from V and 2 from J; bases not matched to a gene: 3.

This clonotype was detected many times. This sequence joins TRBV20-1 and TRBJ2-7; 8 positions agree with TRBD2. V shed 3 bases, J shed 5 bases, and the junction held 3 bases outside the gene matches. The CDR3 is made up of 12 amino acids. The germline V gene has CDR1 DFQATT and CDR2 SNEGSKA (reference sequence). This CDR3 reads CSASVGRDEQYF. As DNA, the CDR3 is TGCAGTGCTAGTGTCGGGAGGGACGAGCAGTACTTC.

This clonotype has more than one count but fewer than ten. The V and J genes are TRBV20-1 and TRBJ1-1, with 7 bases identical to TRBD1. Germline CDR1 DFQATT, CDR2 SNEGSKA (reference sequence). The ends lost 1 base at V and 5 bases at J; junction bases unmatched: 7. This CDR3 has 14 residues. CDR3 residues: CSARAAGGGTEAFF. The DNA of the CDR3 is TGCAGTGCTAGAGCGGCAGGGGGGGGAACTGAAGCTTTCTTT.

The chain carries TRBV6-4 and TRBJ2-1; 9 bases agree with TRBD2. Germline loops: CDR1 MRHNA, CDR2 SNTAGT. With 6 bases clipped from V and 8 bases from J, the junction kept 14 bases outside the gene matches. CDR3 length: 16 amino acids. The CDR3 coding sequence is TGTGCCAGCAGAGCATTCGGGGCGGGAGGGCCAGATGAGCAGTTCTTC. Translating it yields CASRAFGAGGPDEQFF.